A single TCR beta chain is shown here with its context. Authors' analysis steps: Quantification of nucleated cells was approximated via reference gene primer amplification. Using immunoSEQ multiplex PCR, the repertoire was profiled, and TCRdb retains in-frame clones only, with some absent. The V and J calls and clone size were taken over from that table, and D and trimming were inferred from the DNA. The sample yields about 29,000 clones, about three quarters seen once. The sample comes from a study of blood T cell repertoires in COVID-19. The source is a woman in her sixties or seventies with active or convalescent COVID-19. Sequencing used peripheral blood.

This CDR3 is CASSLASGNTGELFF. The CDR3 DNA reads TGTGCCAGCAGCTTAGCTTCAGGGAACACCGGGGAGCTGTTTTTT. The chain combines TRBV7-2 with TRBJ2-2, with D unresolved. Germline V gene lookup returns CDR1 SGHTA and CDR2 FQGNSA. Trimming cost V 0 bases and J 1 base, with 6 bases left between them. The CDR3 has 15 residues.